These T cell receptor beta chains were read from a single sample in a study of long-term antiretroviral therapy in people with HIV. Measured with immunoSEQ multiplex PCR; TCRdb has only the in-frame clones, and not every one. The table includes about 28,000 clones, 95% detected once. The material was unsorted PBMCs, obtained 5.3 years after starting antiretroviral therapy. The receptors were sampled from a man over 45 with HIV. Each CDR3 is given with its conserved first and last residue. Fields, in order: D gene, V gene, J gene, clone size, CDR3 DNA, CDR3 protein. D genes are given only for firm matches. Clone sizes are given selectively: once, few, many, or a class where the clone is expanded.

>TRBD1|TRBV5-5|TRBJ2-7|.
TGTGCCAGCAGCTTCGACAGGGGCTCCTACGAGCAGTACTTC
CASSFDRGSYEQYF
>TRBD1|TRBV19|TRBJ2-3|.
TGTGCCAGTAGTACAGGGGGCGTTACGCAGTATTTT
CASSTGGVTQYF
>.|TRBV9|TRBJ2-2|.
TGTGCCAGCACTTTCACGGAAGGGACCACCGGGGAGCTGTTTTTT
CASTFTEGTTGELFF
>.|TRBV10-1|TRBJ2-3|.
TGCGCCAGCAGTGAGATTCTAGGGACGCAGTATTTT
CASSEILGTQYF
>TRBD1|TRBV25-1|TRBJ1-1|.
TGTGCCAGCAGTGTTAACCTTCTGGGACAGCAAGCTTTCTTT
CASSVNLLGQQAFF
>TRBD2|TRBV2|TRBJ2-3|.
TGTGCCAGCAGTCTGACTAGCGGGGGATTAAGCACAGATACGCAGTATTTT
CASSLTSGGLSTDTQYF
>.|TRBV7-3|TRBJ2-2|.
TGTGCCAGCAGCTTAGGTGGAAGCACCGGGGAGCTGTTTTTT
CASSLGGSTGELFF
>TRBD1|TRBV5-4|TRBJ1-2|.
TGTGCCAGCAGCTCGGAAGTTGGGACAGGTAGATATGGCTACACCTTC
CASSSEVGTGRYGYTF
>TRBD2|TRBV18|TRBJ2-2|.
TGTGCCAGCTCACCCAGGACTAGCGGGGTGAACACCGGGGAGCTGTTTTTT
CASSPRTSGVNTGELFF
>.|TRBV19|TRBJ2-1|.
TGTGCCAGTGCCTTCCTAGGGTACAATGAGCAGTTCTTC
CASAFLGYNEQFF
>TRBD1|TRBV30|TRBJ2-1|once
TGTGCCTGGAGTGTAGGGGTCGAAATGATCCGGGACAGGGGATACAATGAGCAGTTCTTC
CAWSVGVEMIRDRGYNEQFF
>.|TRBV9|TRBJ2-1|.
TGTGCCAGCAGCCCCCGGCCCGGGGGCGCAGGGTACAATGAGCAGTTCTTC
CASSPRPGGAGYNEQFF
>.|TRBV5-5|TRBJ2-7|.
TGTGCCAGCAGCTTGGAGGGGGGCTTCTACGAGCAGTACTTC
CASSLEGGFYEQYF
>TRBD2|TRBV19|TRBJ2-3|.
TGTGCCAGTAGTATAGGAGGAGCGGGGGGAGATACGCAGTATTTT
CASSIGGAGGDTQYF
>.|TRBV28|TRBJ1-1|.
TGTGCCAGCAGTTTATCAGGAAACACTGAAGCTTTCTTT
CASSLSGNTEAFF
>TRBD1|TRBV9|TRBJ2-7|.
TGTGCCAGCAGCGTAGACAGGGGCGAGCAGTACTTC
CASSVDRGEQYF
>TRBD2|TRBV30|TRBJ2-3|.
TGTGCCTGGGGACTAGCCCTACCCACAGATACGCAGTATTTT
CAWGLALPTDTQYF
>.|TRBV4-3|TRBJ1-4|once
TGCGCCAGCAGCCAAGACAGGGCAGCTAATGAAAAACTGTTTTTT
CASSQDRAANEKLFF
>TRBD1|TRBV5-1|TRBJ1-5|.
TGCGCCAGCAGCCAGGGGGACAGGGGAGGGGATCAGCCCCAGCATTTT
CASSQGDRGGDQPQHF
>TRBD2|TRBV4-2|TRBJ2-1|.
TGTGCCAGCAGCCGCGGGACCGGGACTAGCGACTACAATGAGCAGTTCTTC
CASSRGTGTSDYNEQFF
>TRBD1|TRBV30|TRBJ2-2|.
TGTGCCTGGGACAGGGGGGACACCGGGGAGCTGTTTTTT
CAWDRGDTGELFF
>.|TRBV11-2|TRBJ1-3|.
TGTGCCAGCAGCTTAGATACGGGACTGGGAAACACCATATATTTT
CASSLDTGLGNTIYF
>.|TRBV21-1|TRBJ2-6|.
TGTGCCAGCAGCAAAGTCAGGCGGGACAGACCTGATGTCTCTGGGGCCAACGTCCTGACTTTC
CASSKVRRDRPDVSGANVLTF
>.|TRBV7-6|TRBJ2-7|.
TGTGCCAGCAGCCCCCGGGACCTCCTATACGAGCAGTACTTC
CASSPRDLLYEQYF
>.|TRBV15|TRBJ2-7|once
TGTGCCACCAGCAGAGGACAGGGAGGCTACGAGCAGTACTTC
CATSRGQGGYEQYF
>TRBD1|TRBV19|TRBJ2-1|once
TGTGCCAGTGCGGGACAGGGATTATCAAATGAGCAGTTCTTC
CASAGQGLSNEQFF
>.|TRBV5-6|TRBJ1-5|.
TGTGCCAGCAGCTCCCGTCGGGGGCCAAACAATCAGCCCCAGCATTTT
CASSSRRGPNNQPQHF